A selection of T cell receptor beta chains follows, all from one sample in a study of shared clonotypes between healthy human individuals. The assay was immunoSEQ multiplex PCR, and TCRdb's table has in-frame clones only and misses some. The sample holds around 2,000,000 clones, approximately 95% seen once. Sequences were obtained from naive CD8+ T cells sorted from blood. The receptor source for this set is a man younger than 35 in good health. CDR3s include the opening cysteine and the closing phenylalanine or tryptophan. A D gene is named only where the DNA matches it firmly. Clone size is not always given. Where it is, it says once, few, many or a class for expanded clones.

v_call	clone_size	d_call	j_call	cdr3_aa	cdr3_nt
TRBV5-4	.	.	TRBJ1-1	CASSLFFATEAFF	TGTGCCAGCAGCTTGTTTTTCGCTACTGAAGCTTTCTTT
TRBV7-2	.	.	TRBJ2-7	CASSFSGGTYEQYF	TGTGCCAGCAGCTTTTCCGGAGGTACCTACGAGCAGTACTTC
TRBV7-2	.	.	TRBJ2-7	CASSLGGDGSSYEQYF	TGTGCCAGCAGCTTAGGGGGGGACGGAAGCTCCTACGAGCAGTACTTC
TRBV4-1	.	TRBD2	TRBJ2-1	CASSQVQAGGRLNEQFF	TGCGCCAGCAGCCAAGTGCAAGCTGGCGGGAGGCTCAATGAGCAGTTCTTC
TRBV5-1	.	.	TRBJ1-1	CASSLGAPGYTEAFF	TGCGCCAGCAGCTTGGGGGCTCCAGGGTACACTGAAGCTTTCTTT
TRBV9	.	TRBD2	TRBJ2-1	CASSVKTSGSAEQFF	TGTGCCAGCAGCGTTAAGACTAGCGGGAGTGCTGAGCAGTTCTTC
TRBV9	.	.	TRBJ2-3	CASSVLTGGSTDTQYF	TGTGCCAGCAGCGTCTTAACCGGGGGTAGCACAGATACGCAGTATTTT
TRBV4-1	.	.	TRBJ1-1	CASSHIRRGGAEAFF	TGCGCCAGCAGCCATATCCGCCGGGGGGGGGCTGAAGCTTTCTTT
TRBV7-9	.	.	TRBJ2-7	CASSPLQQVQYEQYF	TGTGCCAGCAGCCCCCTACAGCAGGTGCAATACGAGCAGTACTTC
TRBV5-8	.	.	TRBJ2-3	CASSLTLGYGGVGVGDTQYF	TGTGCCAGCAGCTTGACGCTGGGTTACGGGGGTGTAGGAGTAGGAGATACGCAGTATTTT
TRBV5-5	.	TRBD2	TRBJ2-7	CASSLRAGGLSYEQYF	TGTGCCAGCAGCTTGAGGGCGGGAGGGCTCTCCTACGAGCAGTACTTC
TRBV9	.	.	TRBJ2-7	CASSVGTGGPGEQYF	TGTGCCAGCAGCGTAGGAACGGGGGGCCCAGGCGAGCAGTACTTC
TRBV27	.	.	TRBJ1-6	CASSFSPNSPLHF	TGTGCCAGCAGTTTTTCCCCTAATTCACCCCTCCACTTT
TRBV6-1	few	.	TRBJ1-5	CASSDGQGISPQHF	TGTGCCAGCAGTGACGGGCAGGGGATAAGTCCCCAGCATTTT
TRBV7-2	.	TRBD2	TRBJ2-1	CASSFLAGGLNEQFF	TGTGCCAGCAGCTTTCTAGCGGGAGGTCTCAATGAGCAGTTCTTC
TRBV11-2	.	TRBD2	TRBJ2-1	CASSLDGRALYNEQFF	TGTGCCAGCAGCTTAGACGGGAGGGCCCTCTACAATGAGCAGTTCTTC
TRBV5-6	.	TRBD1	TRBJ2-7	CASSVRDRGYEQYF	TGTGCCAGCAGTGTCCGGGACAGGGGCTACGAGCAGTACTTC
TRBV27	.	TRBD1	TRBJ1-5	CASSFWGQGAFEPQHF	TGTGCCAGCAGTTTTTGGGGACAGGGGGCTTTTGAGCCCCAGCATTTT
TRBV9	.	.	TRBJ1-2	CASSPKGYTF	TGTGCCAGCAGCCCTAAAGGCTACACCTTC
TRBV27	.	.	TRBJ2-3	CASSLRGADTQYF	TGTGCCAGCAGTTTGAGAGGGGCCGATACGCAGTATTTT
TRBV6-1	.	.	TRBJ2-7	CASSEGMDRSYEQYF	TGTGCCAGCAGTGAAGGGATGGACAGATCCTACGAGCAGTACTTC
TRBV6-5	once	.	TRBJ2-2	CASSYALWGTGELFF	TGTGCCAGCAGTTACGCCCTCTGGGGGACCGGGGAGCTGTTTTTT
TRBV18	.	TRBD1	TRBJ2-2	CASSPSPGTGTPGELFF	TGTGCCAGCTCACCCTCGCCCGGGACAGGGACGCCCGGGGAGCTGTTTTTT
TRBV7-6	.	.	TRBJ2-1	CASSPRIYNEQFF	TGTGCCAGCAGCCCCCGGATCTACAATGAGCAGTTCTTC
TRBV7-8	.	TRBD2	TRBJ2-1	CASSTRLAATSYNEQFF	TGTGCCAGCAGCACTCGACTAGCGGCGACCTCCTACAATGAGCAGTTCTTC
TRBV29-1	.	.	TRBJ2-2	CSAEKVGELFF	TGCAGCGCGGAGAAGGTCGGGGAGCTGTTTTTT
TRBV11-2	.	.	TRBJ2-2	CASSLSPNTGELFF	TGTGCCAGCAGCTTAAGCCCGAACACCGGGGAGCTGTTTTTT
TRBV27	.	TRBD1	TRBJ1-1	CASSWTGTNTEAFF	TGTGCCAGCAGCTGGACAGGAACAAACACTGAAGCTTTCTTT
TRBV28	.	TRBD2	TRBJ2-7	CASSLAGGSANEQYF	TGTGCCAGCAGTTTGGCGGGGGGGAGTGCTAACGAGCAGTACTTC
TRBV13	.	.	TRBJ2-7	CASSLVRYEQYF	TGTGCCAGCAGCTTAGTACGCTACGAGCAGTACTTC
TRBV7-9	once	.	TRBJ1-2	CASSLAGVEYGYTF	TGTGCCAGCAGCTTAGCAGGGGTAGAATATGGCTACACCTTC
TRBV4-1	.	TRBD2	TRBJ2-1	CASSQEPGLAGPYNEQFF	TGCGCCAGCAGCCAAGAGCCCGGACTAGCGGGGCCCTACAATGAGCAGTTCTTC
TRBV11-2	.	TRBD2	TRBJ2-5	CASSLVGSLAGPQETQYF	TGTGCCAGCAGCTTAGTTGGGAGCCTAGCGGGCCCCCAAGAGACCCAGTACTTC
TRBV6-1	.	.	TRBJ2-1	CASSEGAGSYNEQFF	TGTGCCAGCAGTGAAGGGGCGGGATCGTACAATGAGCAGTTCTTC
TRBV27	.	.	TRBJ1-2	CASSPSQGLVNYGYTF	TGTGCCAGCAGTCCGTCACAGGGTCTGGTAAACTATGGCTACACCTTC
TRBV10-3	.	.	TRBJ1-6	CAISDTGNSPLHF	TGTGCCATCAGTGATACGGGGAATTCACCCCTCCACTTT
TRBV27	.	.	TRBJ2-7	CASSPASGLEQYF	TGTGCCAGCAGTCCCGCCTCGGGTCTCGAGCAGTACTTC
TRBV7-9	.	.	TRBJ2-7	CASSLVGSTGYEQYF	TGTGCCAGCAGCTTAGTCGGCAGCACTGGCTACGAGCAGTACTTC
TRBV7-8	.	TRBD2	TRBJ2-3	CASSLTSGQSTDTQYF	TGTGCCAGCAGTCTAACTAGCGGTCAAAGCACAGATACGCAGTATTTT
TRBV4-3	.	.	TRBJ2-3	CASSPRGSDTQYF	TGCGCCAGCAGCCCCAGGGGCTCAGATACGCAGTATTTT
TRBV30	.	.	TRBJ2-7	CAWSVPAWRVDEQYF	TGTGCCTGGAGTGTACCTGCTTGGCGGGTTGACGAGCAGTACTTC
TRBV4-1	.	TRBD2	TRBJ2-4	CASSQITSDLSKNIQYF	TGCGCCAGCAGCCAGATTACTAGCGATTTATCCAAAAACATTCAGTACTTC
TRBV7-9	.	.	TRBJ1-1	CASSLEGPPAPFF	TGTGCCAGCAGCTTAGAGGGACCCCCAGCGCCTTTCTTT
TRBV25-1	.	.	TRBJ1-2	CASSSRGSSNYGYTF	TGTGCCAGCAGTTCTAGGGGATCCTCTAACTATGGCTACACCTTC
TRBV18	.	TRBD1	TRBJ1-2	CASSPLDRDGYTF	TGTGCCAGCTCGCCCCTCGACAGGGATGGCTACACCTTC
TRBV15	.	.	TRBJ2-1	CATRGGSGYYNEQFF	TGTGCCACCAGGGGTGGTAGCGGTTATTACAATGAGCAGTTCTTC
TRBV2	.	TRBD2	TRBJ2-1	CASSQLAGDRDEQFF	TGTGCCAGCAGTCAACTAGCGGGGGATCGGGATGAGCAGTTCTTC
TRBV7-9	.	.	TRBJ1-4	CASSDSPNEKLFF	TGTGCCAGCAGCGACAGCCCTAATGAAAAACTGTTTTTT